Following are 2 T cell receptor beta chains from one sample sequenced in a study of T cell changes during pregnancy in multiple sclerosis. TCRdb keeps only in-frame clones here, not all; method: immunoSEQ multiplex PCR. The repertoire consists of under 95,000 clones, with roughly 91% occurring once and the leading ten covering more than 1.5%. The source was peripheral blood, collected after pregnancy. The receptors come from a female donor in good health, enrolled as a control in a pregnancy study.

V is TRBV29-1 and J is TRBJ1-1; maybe TRBD1 (6 bases). In germline, CDR1 is SQVTM, CDR2 ANQGSEA. V was pared by 4 bases and J by 5 bases, with 11 bases between. The CDR3 is 12 amino acids. CDR3 nucleotide sequence: TGCAGCGTTGTCAGGGGAAGGACTGAAGCTTTCTTT. It yields the protein CSVVRGRTEAFF.

V gene TRBV30 combines with J gene TRBJ1-2, with D tentatively TRBD1 (6 bases). Germline CDR1 reads GTSNPN; CDR2 reads SVGIG (reference sequence). The CDR3 spans 15 residues. The V end lost 4 bases, the J end lost 2 bases, and 17 bases lay between the germline ends. Here the CDR3 reads CAWNPSRTANYGYTF. The CDR3 nucleotides are TGTGCCTGGAACCCATCCAGGACAGCCAACTATGGCTACACCTTC.